Here is one TCR beta chain with its context. This clone's antigen is unknown. No base quality values were provided; no much bigger clone lies one nucleotide off. These data are taken from a study of blood T cells in healthy people across ages (dated by TCRdb to the mid-2010s). For context, the study as a whole: In model experiments, template switching captured roughly one uniquely barcoded TCR beta cDNA molecule for every two T cells. To track age-related changes in TCR beta repertoire diversity, the study relied on deep sequencing normalized with unique cDNA molecular identifiers. Four age groups were formed from the donors: young (average 16 years), middle-aged (approximately 39), aged (roughly 59) and long-lived (more than 75). To avoid experimental bias, donors of different ages were spread randomly across the sequencing lanes. Using the same blood draw, the study looked at two additional independent replicas of 1 million unique cDNA reads for two donors, one aged 18 to 29 and the other aged 80 or older. Beyond this particular receptor, the publication reports: The percentage of naive T cells measured by flow cytometry correlated strongly with observed TCR beta diversity. Because donor CMV infection status was unknown, age-related changes in expanded clonotypes were potentially confounded. Bulk unsorted PBMC profiling prevented conclusive comparison of naive and antigen-experienced compartments. Compared with the aged group, more naive CD4+ T cells, fewer expanded clones and increased TCR diversity were shown by the long-lived group, suggesting age selection. Estimates of total diversity based on one million sequenced T cells were considered lower bounds and underestimates. As age increased, observed TCR beta diversity per million T cells dropped in a roughly linear way, and a significant reduction was already evident by age roughly 36.

Libraries were made using 5' RACE. The sample was run on an Illumina HiSeq 2500. A second PCR of about 7 to 12 cycles was run with a J-beta primer mix and a sample-barcoded 5' primer. A template-switch 5' adaptor carrying 12 random nucleotides introduced a unique molecular identifier onto each TCR beta cDNA molecule. Each sample yielded at least 2.5 million CDR3-containing paired-end reads. All of the RNA was converted into first-strand cDNA using the Mint cDNA synthesis kit, with a TRBC-specific oligonucleotide serving as the primer. After uracil-DNA glycosylase treatment, a first 18-cycle PCR used universal primers M1SS and BC2_uni_R on all cDNA. The study's own analysis went as follows. Each sample was normalized by randomly selecting 1 million high-quality reads, each carrying a distinct molecular identifier. Instead of being binned into consensus sequences, reads with shared molecular identifiers were discarded. MiTCR, with a Q25 quality threshold and the strictest error-elimination algorithm, was used for CDR3 identification, clonotype clustering and error correction. A nonparametric unseen species model with Euler transformation was used to estimate lower-bound total TCR beta diversity. The public reads were quality trimmed at Q25 with fastp and then assembled into clones with MiXCR by TCRdb, keeping productive beta chains. Duplicate CDR3 protein sequences are folded into a single record with the most common DNA and genes. These V and J calls rely on TCRdb rather than the paper's analysis. This sample gives approximately 940,000 distinct CDR3 sequences in total; roughly 50% of them show up just once. The ten biggest clones cover about an eighth of the sample.

The junction carries 9 bases between V and J, which are trimmed by 3 bases and 2 bases respectively. From the cysteine through the phenylalanine, the CDR3 covers 14 amino acids. Only the CDR3 region is kept as DNA, spanning 42 bases read in frame from base 1. As encoded in the germline V gene, CDR1 is MNHEY while CDR2 is SVGEGT. Donors were 30 to 45 systemically healthy Caucasian individuals from Russia aged roughly 6 to 90 years. Each donor gave 8 to 10 milliliters of peripheral blood, drawn into EDTA-treated Vacutainer tubes. Ficoll-Paque density-gradient centrifugation was used to isolate PBMCs, with at least 6 million per sample. Trizol reagent was used to extract total RNA from the PBMCs, yielding at least 5 micrograms per sample. For every donor, flow cytometry on a PBMC aliquot measured the percentage of naive CD45RAhigh/CD27high T cells.

Sequencing was done on a sample of blood. The chain is encoded by TRBV6-2 or TRBV6-3 joined to TRBJ2-3, and TRBD1 may be the D gene, going by 6 matching bases. The origin of this receptor is a man aged 25 to 40 in good health. The DNA is as follows: TGTGCCAGCAGTTATGGGGACACCACAGATACGCAGTATTTT. It translates as CASSYGDTTDTQYF.